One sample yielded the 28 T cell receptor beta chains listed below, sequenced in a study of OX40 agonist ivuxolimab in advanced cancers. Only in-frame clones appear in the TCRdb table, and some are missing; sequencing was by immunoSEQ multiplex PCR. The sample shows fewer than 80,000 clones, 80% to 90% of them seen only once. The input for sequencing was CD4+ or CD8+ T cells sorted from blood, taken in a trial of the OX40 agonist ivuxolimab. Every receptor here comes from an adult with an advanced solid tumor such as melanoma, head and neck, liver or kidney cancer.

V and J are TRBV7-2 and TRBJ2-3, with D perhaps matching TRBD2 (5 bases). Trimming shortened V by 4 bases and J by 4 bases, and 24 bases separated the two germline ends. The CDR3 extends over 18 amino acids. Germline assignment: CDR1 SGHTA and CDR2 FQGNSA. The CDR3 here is CASSYLGKNIAGADTQYF. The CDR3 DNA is TGTGCCAGCAGCTACCTGGGCAAAAACATAGCCGGGGCAGATACGCAGTATTTT.

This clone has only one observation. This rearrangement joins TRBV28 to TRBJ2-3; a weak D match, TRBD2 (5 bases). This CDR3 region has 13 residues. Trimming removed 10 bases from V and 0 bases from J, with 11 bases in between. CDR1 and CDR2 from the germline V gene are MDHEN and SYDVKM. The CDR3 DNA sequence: TGTGCCATACGACGGGATAGCACAGATACGCAGTATTTT. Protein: CAIRRDSTDTQYF.

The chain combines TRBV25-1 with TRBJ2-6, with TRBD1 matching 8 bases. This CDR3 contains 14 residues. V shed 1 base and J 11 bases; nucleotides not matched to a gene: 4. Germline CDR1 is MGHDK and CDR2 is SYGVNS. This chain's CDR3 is CASSESGTGDVLTF. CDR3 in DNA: TGTGCCAGCAGTGAATCAGGGACAGGTGACGTCCTGACTTTC.

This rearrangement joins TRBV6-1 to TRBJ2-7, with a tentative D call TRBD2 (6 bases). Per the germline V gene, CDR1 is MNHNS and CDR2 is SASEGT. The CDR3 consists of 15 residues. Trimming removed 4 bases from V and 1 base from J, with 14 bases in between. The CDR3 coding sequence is TGTGCCAGCAGTGCATGGAGGGGCCCATCCTACGAGCAGTACTTC. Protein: CASSAWRGPSYEQYF.

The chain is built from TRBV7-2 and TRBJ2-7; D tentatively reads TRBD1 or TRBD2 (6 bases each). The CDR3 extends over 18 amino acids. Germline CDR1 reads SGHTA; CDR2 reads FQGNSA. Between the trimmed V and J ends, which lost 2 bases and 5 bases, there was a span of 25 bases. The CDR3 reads CASSLLLGGPFPGNEQYF. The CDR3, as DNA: TGTGCCAGCAGCTTACTACTAGGGGGGCCTTTTCCAGGAAACGAGCAGTACTTC.

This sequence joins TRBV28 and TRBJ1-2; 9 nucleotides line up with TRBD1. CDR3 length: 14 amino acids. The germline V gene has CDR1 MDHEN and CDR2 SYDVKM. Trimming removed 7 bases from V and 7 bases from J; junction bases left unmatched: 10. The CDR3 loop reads CASIQLTGGGGYTF. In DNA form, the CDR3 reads TGTGCCAGCATTCAACTTACAGGGGGCGGTGGCTACACCTTC.

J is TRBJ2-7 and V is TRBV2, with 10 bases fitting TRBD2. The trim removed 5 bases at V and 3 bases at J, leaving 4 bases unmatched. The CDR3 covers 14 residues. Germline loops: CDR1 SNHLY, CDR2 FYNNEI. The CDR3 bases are TGTGCCAGCAGTAAATTAGCGGGAGGCTACGAGCAGTACTTC. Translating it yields CASSKLAGGYEQYF. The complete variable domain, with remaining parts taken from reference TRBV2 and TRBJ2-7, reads EPEVTQTPSHQVTQMGQEVILRCVPISNHLYFYWYRQILGQKVEFLVSFYNNEISEKSEIFDDQFSVERPDGSNFTLKIRSTKLEDSAMYFCASSKLAGGYEQYFGPGTRLTVT.

The CDR3 spells CASSILGSNQPQHF. Written as DNA, the CDR3 is TGTGCCAGTAGTATACTAGGTAGCAATCAGCCCCAGCATTTT. The genes are TRBV19 and TRBJ1-5; D unresolved. The V gene's germline CDR1 is LNHDA and CDR2 SQIVND (reference sequence). CDR3 length equals 14 residues. Trimming stripped 2 bases from V and 0 bases from J, with 5 bases between.

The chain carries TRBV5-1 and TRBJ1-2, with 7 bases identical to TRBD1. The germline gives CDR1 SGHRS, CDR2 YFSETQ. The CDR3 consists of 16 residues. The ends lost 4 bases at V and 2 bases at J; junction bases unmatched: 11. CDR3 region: CASSPTGQKLNYGYTF. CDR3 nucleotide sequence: TGCGCCAGCAGCCCAACGGGACAGAAACTAAACTATGGCTACACCTTC.

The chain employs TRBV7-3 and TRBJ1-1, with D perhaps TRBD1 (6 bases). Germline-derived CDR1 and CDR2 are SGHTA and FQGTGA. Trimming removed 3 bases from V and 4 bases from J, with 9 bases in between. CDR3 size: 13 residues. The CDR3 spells CASSFLGGTEAFF. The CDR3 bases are TGTGCCAGCAGCTTCCTAGGGGGCACTGAAGCTTTCTTT. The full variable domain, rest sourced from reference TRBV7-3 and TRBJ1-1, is GAGVSQTPSNKVTEKGKYVELRCDPISGHTALYWYRQSLGQGPEFLIYFQGTGAADDSGLPNDRFFAVRPEGSVSTLKIQRTERGDSAVYLCASSFLGGTEAFFGQGTRLTVV.

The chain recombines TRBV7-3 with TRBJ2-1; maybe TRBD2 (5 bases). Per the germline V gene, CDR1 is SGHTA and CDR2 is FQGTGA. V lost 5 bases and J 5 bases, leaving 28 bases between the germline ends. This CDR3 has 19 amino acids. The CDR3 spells CASSESHPGPQEGNNEQFF. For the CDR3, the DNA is TGTGCCAGCAGCGAATCCCACCCCGGGCCCCAAGAGGGTAACAATGAGCAGTTCTTC.

This CDR3 reads CASSEGTSDLYEQYF. The DNA of the CDR3 is TGTGCCAGCTCGGAGGGGACATCCGACCTGTACGAGCAGTACTTC. The rearrangement uses TRBV7-2 and TRBJ2-7; D is possibly TRBD1 or TRBD2 (6 bases each). The CDR3 runs to 15 residues. Trimming removed 8 bases at V and 4 bases at J, with 21 bases between. Per the germline V gene, CDR1 is SGHTA and CDR2 is FQGNSA.

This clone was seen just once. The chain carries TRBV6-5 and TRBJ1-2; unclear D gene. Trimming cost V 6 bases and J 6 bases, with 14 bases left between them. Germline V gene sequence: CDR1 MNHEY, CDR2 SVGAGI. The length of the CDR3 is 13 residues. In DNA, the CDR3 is TGTGCCAGCAGCCCACTCCGGGCCGATGGCTACACCTTC. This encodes CASSPLRADGYTF.

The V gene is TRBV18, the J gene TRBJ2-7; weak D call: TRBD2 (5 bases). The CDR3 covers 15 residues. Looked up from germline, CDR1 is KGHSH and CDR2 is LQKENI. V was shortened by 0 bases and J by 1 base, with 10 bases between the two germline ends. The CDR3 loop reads CASSPPGGGSYEQYF. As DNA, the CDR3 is TGTGCCAGCTCACCACCCGGCGGCGGGTCCTACGAGCAGTACTTC.

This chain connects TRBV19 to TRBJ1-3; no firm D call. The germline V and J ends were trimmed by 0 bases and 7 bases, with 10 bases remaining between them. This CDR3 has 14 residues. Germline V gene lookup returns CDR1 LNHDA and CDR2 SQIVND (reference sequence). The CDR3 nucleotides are TGTGCCAGTAGTATAGAGGGCCCATGGAACACCATATATTTT. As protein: CASSIEGPWNTIYF.

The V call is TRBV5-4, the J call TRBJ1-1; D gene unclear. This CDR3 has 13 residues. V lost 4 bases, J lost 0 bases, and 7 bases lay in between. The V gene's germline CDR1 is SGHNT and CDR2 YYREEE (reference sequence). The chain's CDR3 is CASSSRLNTEAFF. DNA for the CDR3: TGTGCCAGCAGCAGCAGGCTGAACACTGAAGCTTTCTTT. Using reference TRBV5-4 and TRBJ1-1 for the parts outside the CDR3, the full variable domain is ETGVTQSPTHLIKTRGQQVTLRCSSQSGHNTVSWYQQALGQGPQFIFQYYREEENGRGNFPPRFSGLQFPNYSSELNVNALELDDSALYLCASSSRLNTEAFFGQGTRLTVV.

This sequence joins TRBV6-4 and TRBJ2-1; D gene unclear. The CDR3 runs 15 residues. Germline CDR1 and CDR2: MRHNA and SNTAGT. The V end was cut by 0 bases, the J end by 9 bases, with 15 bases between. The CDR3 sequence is CASSDSFTGWGEQFF. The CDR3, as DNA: TGTGCCAGCAGTGACTCCTTTACGGGCTGGGGTGAGCAGTTCTTC.

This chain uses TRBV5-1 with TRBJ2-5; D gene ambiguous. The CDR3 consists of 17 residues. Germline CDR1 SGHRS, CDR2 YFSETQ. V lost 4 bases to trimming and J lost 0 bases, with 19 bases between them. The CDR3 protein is CASSATVLIGYQETQYF. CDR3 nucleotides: TGCGCCAGCAGCGCTACGGTCCTAATAGGATACCAAGAGACCCAGTACTTC.

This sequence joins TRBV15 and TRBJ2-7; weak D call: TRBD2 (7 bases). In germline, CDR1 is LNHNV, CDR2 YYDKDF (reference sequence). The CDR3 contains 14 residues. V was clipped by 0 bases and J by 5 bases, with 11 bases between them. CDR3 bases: TGTGCCACCAGCAGAGATACAGGGACTAACGAGCAGTACTTC. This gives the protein CATSRDTGTNEQYF. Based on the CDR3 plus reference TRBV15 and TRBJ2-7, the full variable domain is DAMVIQNPRYQVTQFGKPVTLSCSQTLNHNVMYWYQQKSSQAPKLLFHYYDKDFNNEADTPDNFQSRRPNTSFCFLDIRSPGLGDTAMYLCATSRDTGTNEQYFGPGTRLTVT.

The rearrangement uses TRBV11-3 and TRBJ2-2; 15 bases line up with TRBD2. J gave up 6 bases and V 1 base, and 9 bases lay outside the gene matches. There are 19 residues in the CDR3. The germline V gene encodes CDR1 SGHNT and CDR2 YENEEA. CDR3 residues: CASSLGPRTSGRAPGELFF. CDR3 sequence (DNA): TGTGCCAGCAGCTTAGGCCCCCGGACTAGCGGGAGGGCCCCCGGGGAGCTGTTTTTT.

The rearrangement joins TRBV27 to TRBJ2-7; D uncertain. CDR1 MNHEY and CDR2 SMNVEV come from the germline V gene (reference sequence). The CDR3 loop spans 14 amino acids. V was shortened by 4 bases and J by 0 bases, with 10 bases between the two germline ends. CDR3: CASSSWSNSYEQYF. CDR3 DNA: TGTGCCAGCAGTTCCTGGTCCAACTCCTACGAGCAGTACTTC.

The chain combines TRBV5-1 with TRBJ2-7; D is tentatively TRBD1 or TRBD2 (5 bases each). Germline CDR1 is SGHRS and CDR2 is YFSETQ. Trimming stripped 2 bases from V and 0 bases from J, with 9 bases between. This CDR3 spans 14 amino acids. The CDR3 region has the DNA TGCGCCAGCAGCTTAGAGGGACCCTCCTACGAGCAGTACTTC. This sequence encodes CASSLEGPSYEQYF.

The CDR3 DNA reads TGTGCCAGCAGGGGACTAGCGGGAGAGACCCAGTACTTC. Translation gives CASRGLAGETQYF. The rearrangement links TRBV28 to TRBJ2-5; 12 bases are shared with TRBD2. Per germline, CDR1 MDHEN and CDR2 SYDVKM. This CDR3 is built from 13 residues. V lost 6 bases, J lost 4 bases, and 0 bases stayed unmatched. Combining the CDR3 with reference TRBV28 and TRBJ2-5 gives the whole variable domain DVKVTQSSRYLVKRTGEKVFLECVQDMDHENMFWYRQDPGLGLRLIYFSYDVKMKEKGDIPEGYSVSREKKERFSLILESASTNQTSMYLCASRGLAGETQYFGPGTRLLVL.

CDR3 amino acids: CASSLATGGKEKLFF. The CDR3 bases are TGCGCCAGCAGCTTGGCGACAGGGGGAAAGGAAAAACTGTTTTTT. The chain carries TRBV5-1 and TRBJ1-4; 9 bases agree with TRBD1. The CDR3 length is 15 residues. Germline trimming cut 0 bases from V and 8 bases from J; bases unmatched to any gene: 5. Germline CDR1 SGHRS, CDR2 YFSETQ.

The CDR3 spells CASSLPDDMNTEAFF. As DNA, the CDR3 is TGTGCCAGCAGCTTACCGGACGACATGAACACTGAAGCTTTCTTT. This chain links TRBV5-4 with TRBJ1-1; D is ambiguous. Germline values: CDR1 SGHNT, CDR2 YYREEE (reference sequence). The ends were cut back, 2 bases at V and 0 bases at J, with 11 bases in the middle. CDR3 length: 15 amino acids.

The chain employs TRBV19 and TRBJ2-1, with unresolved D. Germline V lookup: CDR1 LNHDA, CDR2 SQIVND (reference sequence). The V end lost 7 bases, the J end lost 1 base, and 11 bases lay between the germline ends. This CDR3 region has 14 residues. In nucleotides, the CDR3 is TGTGCCAGTACCACGGTGCTATCCTACAATGAGCAGTTCTTC. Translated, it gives CASTTVLSYNEQFF.

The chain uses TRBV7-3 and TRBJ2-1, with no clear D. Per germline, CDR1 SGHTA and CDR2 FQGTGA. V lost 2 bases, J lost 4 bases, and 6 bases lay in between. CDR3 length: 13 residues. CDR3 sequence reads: CASSLDGYNEQFF. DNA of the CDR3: TGTGCCAGCAGCTTAGACGGATACAATGAGCAGTTCTTC.

The CDR3 DNA reads TGTGCTAGTGGTTTGGTACAAAAGGGGAACACCGGGGAGCTGTTTTTT. This codes for CASGLVQKGNTGELFF. This chain joins TRBV12-5 and TRBJ2-2, with D unclear. Trimming pared 0 bases from V and 1 base from J, leaving 9 bases between. The CDR3 runs 16 residues. Germline V lookup: CDR1 LGHNT, CDR2 FRNRAP.